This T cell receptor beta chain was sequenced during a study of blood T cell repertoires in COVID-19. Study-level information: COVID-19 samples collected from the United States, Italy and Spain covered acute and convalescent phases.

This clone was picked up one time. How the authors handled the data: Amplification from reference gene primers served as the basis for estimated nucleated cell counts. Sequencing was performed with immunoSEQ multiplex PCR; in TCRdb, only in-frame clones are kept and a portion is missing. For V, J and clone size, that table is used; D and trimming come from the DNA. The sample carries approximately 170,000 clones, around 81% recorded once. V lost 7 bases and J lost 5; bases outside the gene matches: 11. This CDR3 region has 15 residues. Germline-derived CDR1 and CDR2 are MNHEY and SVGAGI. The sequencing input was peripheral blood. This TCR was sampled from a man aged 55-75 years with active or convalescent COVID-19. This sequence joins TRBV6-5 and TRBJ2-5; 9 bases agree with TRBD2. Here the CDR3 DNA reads TGTGCCAGCACCGAGCGGGGGGCCCCTCGGGAGACCCAGTACTTC. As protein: CASTERGAPRETQYF.